This T cell receptor (beta chain) was found in a study of blood T cell repertoires in COVID-19. Original processing notes: Amplified reference gene primers provided the basis for estimating nucleated cell counts. TCRdb's table, derived via immunoSEQ multiplex PCR, lists solely in-frame clones and lacks some. D and trimming were read from the DNA, whereas the V and J calls and clone size are those reported in that table. The profile shows a few hundred thousand clones, approximately 85% of them singletons. The sample comprised peripheral blood. This TCR was recovered from a human donor in a cohort sampled during active COVID-19.

CDR3 residues: CASATGMSDGYTF. CDR3 DNA sequence: TGTGCCAGCGCGACAGGGATGAGCGACGGCTACACCTTC. The V gene is TRBV19, the J gene TRBJ1-2; 7 bases are a match to TRBD1. Trimming cost V 9 bases and J 8 bases; bases outside gene matches: 12. Germline V gene data show CDR1 as LNHDA and CDR2 as SQIVND (reference sequence). The CDR3 is 13 residues long. The variable domain in full, completed from reference TRBV19 and TRBJ1-2, reads DGGITQSPKYLFRKEGQNVTLSCEQNLNHDAMYWYRQDPGQGLRLIYYSQIVNDFQKGDIAEGYSVSREKKESFPLTVTSAQKNPTAFYLCASATGMSDGYTFGSGTRLTVV.